This T cell receptor beta chain was sequenced in a study of T-cell reconstitution after alpha-beta-depleted transplantation in children. V lost 0 bases, J lost 0 bases, and 4 bases stayed unmatched. The CDR3 contains 16 residues. Preparation of the TCRbeta library was carried out with unique molecular identifiers. MiXCR was run by TCRdb on the PCR reads, yielding one entry per CDR3 protein. The sample lists about 360,000 distinct CDR3 sequences; roughly 14% were seen once. Sequenced material: PBMCs, taken from the stem cell graft. The gene calls are TRBV12-3 or TRBV12-4 and TRBJ2-7; TRBD1 matches 8 bases. This sequence was found in a human donor who donated a stem cell graft to a child with Fanconi anemia. The CDR3 reads CASSLARDRSSYEQYF. The CDR3 coding sequence is TGTGCCAGCAGTTTAGCCCGGGACAGGAGCTCCTACGAGCAGTACTTC.